One sample yielded the 21 T cell receptor beta chains listed below, sequenced in a study of shared clonotypes between healthy human individuals. Using immunoSEQ multiplex PCR, the repertoire was profiled, and TCRdb retains in-frame clones only, with some absent. The data show about 480,000 clones, about four fifths seen once. The sample was PBMCs. The receptor set was obtained from a woman between 40 and 55 years old in good health. Some clones in this sample may be carry-over from other donors' samples.

This rearrangement joins TRBV10-3 to TRBJ2-3; D ambiguous. This CDR3 is built from 12 residues. V shed 5 bases and J shed 8 bases, with 11 bases lying between them. The germline gives CDR1 ENHRY, CDR2 SYGVKD. CDR3 nucleotides: TGTGCCATCAGTTCTGGCGAAGGTACGCAGTATTTT. Its protein product is CAISSGEGTQYF.

This chain uses TRBV7-9 with TRBJ2-2; D possibly corresponds to TRBD2 (6 bases). CDR1 and CDR2 (germline): SEHNR, FQNEAQ (reference sequence). V was trimmed by 6 bases and J by 4 bases, leaving 15 bases between them. This CDR3 has 15 amino acids. This CDR3 is CASSSGGSGTGELFF. CDR3 DNA: TGTGCCAGCAGTTCCGGGGGTAGTGGCACCGGGGAGCTGTTTTTT.

This chain uses TRBV7-2 with TRBJ2-1; D perhaps matches TRBD1 (5 bases). The CDR3 sequence is 12 residues long. Germline V gene data show CDR1 as SGHTA and CDR2 as FQGNSA. The V end lost 5 bases, the J end lost 8 bases, and 10 bases lay between the germline ends. The chain's CDR3 is CASSLWGDEQFF. For the CDR3, the DNA is TGTGCCAGCAGCCTTTGGGGCGATGAGCAGTTCTTC.

J is TRBJ2-1 and V is TRBV7-9, with D hard to call. Trimming took off 0 bases at V and 9 bases at J, with 9 bases between the two ends. The germline V gene has CDR1 SEHNR and CDR2 FQNEAQ (reference sequence). This CDR3 spans 13 amino acids. The CDR3 loop is CASSLAAVPEQFF. CDR3 sequence (DNA): TGTGCCAGCAGCTTAGCGGCAGTTCCTGAGCAGTTCTTC.

This rearrangement joins TRBV13 to TRBJ2-2, with a weak D call TRBD1 (5 bases). There are 17 residues in the CDR3. The germline V gene has CDR1 PRHDT and CDR2 FYEKMQ (reference sequence). V was shortened by 3 bases and J by 5 bases, with 19 bases between the two germline ends. CDR3 in DNA: TGTGCCAGCAGCTTGAAGGGGATGACGCGTTGGACCGGGGAGCTGTTTTTT. This encodes CASSLKGMTRWTGELFF.

This clone was seen repeatedly, ten times or more. This rearrangement joins TRBV7-9 to TRBJ2-2, with 10 bases that match TRBD2. J gave up 6 bases and V 5 bases, and 9 bases lay outside the gene matches. CDR1 SEHNR and CDR2 FQNEAQ come from the germline V gene (reference sequence). The CDR3 spans 16 residues. In DNA form, the CDR3 reads TGTGCCAGCAGCACCCTAGCGGGAGAGGGAGCCGGGGAGCTGTTTTTT. Protein sequence: CASSTLAGEGAGELFF.

As regards this clone: The likely explanation is a read error, given a far larger clone one base away. The CDR3 reads CASSTTGLRSYGYTF. The CDR3 nucleotides read TGTGCCAGCAGCACGACAGGGTTGAGGAGCTATGGCTACACCTTC. This chain links TRBV5-4 with TRBJ1-2; 7 bases align to TRBD1. Germline V gene sequence: CDR1 SGHNT, CDR2 YYREEE (reference sequence). V gave up 4 bases and J gave up 4 bases; unmatched junction bases: 10. The CDR3 is made up of 15 amino acids.

This clone came up a few times. The rearrangement uses TRBV11-2 and TRBJ1-5; 7 nucleotides line up with TRBD1. Germline V gene sequence: CDR1 SGHAT, CDR2 FQNNGV. The CDR3 is 12 residues long. The V and J ends lost 8 bases and 7 bases, in that order; junction bases with no gene match: 5. In DNA, the CDR3 is TGTGCCAGCCGACAGGGCGGGCAGCCCCAGCATTTT. Its protein is CASRQGGQPQHF.

This chain uses TRBV5-4 with TRBJ2-1, with D maybe TRBD2 (7 bases). Germline V lookup: CDR1 SGHNT, CDR2 YYREEE (reference sequence). The CDR3 spans 15 residues. The germline V and J ends were trimmed by 4 bases and 7 bases, with 18 bases remaining between them. Here the CDR3 reads CASSLGGGSVNEQFF. The CDR3, as DNA: TGTGCCAGCAGCCTGGGGGGCGGGAGTGTAAATGAGCAGTTCTTC.

In this sample, this clone turned up a few times. The chain is built from TRBV18 and TRBJ2-2, with D perhaps matching TRBD2 (5 bases). Per germline, CDR1 KGHSH and CDR2 LQKENI. The CDR3 runs to 15 residues. The V end lost 3 bases, the J end lost 6 bases, and 14 bases lay between the germline ends. The CDR3 nucleotides are TGTGCCAGCTCACCGGACTTCTCGCGGGCCGGGGAGCTGTTTTTT. As protein: CASSPDFSRAGELFF.

A few counts support this clone. V is TRBV6-6 and J is TRBJ2-2; no reliable D call. The CDR3 has 15 residues. Germline V CDR1 and CDR2: MNHNY, SVGAGI (reference sequence). Trimming cost V 0 bases and J 1 base, with 6 bases left between them. Here the CDR3 reads CASSYSTVNTGELFF. The CDR3 DNA reads as TGTGCCAGCAGTTACTCGACGGTGAACACCGGGGAGCTGTTTTTT.

This clone was seen a handful of times. The V gene is TRBV5-8, the J gene TRBJ1-1, with 8 positions matching TRBD1. This CDR3 has 14 residues. V gave up 2 bases and J gave up 4 bases; unmatched junction bases: 4. Germline loops: CDR1 SGHTS, CDR2 YDEGEE. Written as DNA, the CDR3 is TGTGCCAGCAGCTTACAGGGGGTGAGCACTGAAGCTTTCTTT. Translated, it gives CASSLQGVSTEAFF. The whole variable domain, remainder taken from reference TRBV5-8 and TRBJ1-1, is EAGVTQSPTHLIKTRGQQATLRCSPISGHTSVYWYQQALGLGLQFLLWYDEGEERNRGNFPPRFSGRQFPNYSSELNVNALELEDSALYLCASSLQGVSTEAFFGQGTRLTVV.

This clone showed up just once. The rearrangement joins TRBV5-5 to TRBJ2-3; no definite D call. Germline-derived CDR1 and CDR2 are SGHKS and YYEKEE (reference sequence). The CDR3 contains 16 residues. The germline V and J ends were trimmed by 4 bases and 0 bases, with 15 bases remaining between them. The CDR3 DNA reads as TGTGCCAGCAGCGGAAACAGCTTGCGAAGCACAGATACGCAGTATTTT. The encoded protein is CASSGNSLRSTDTQYF.

This clone was seen a single time. The chain joins TRBV11-1 to TRBJ1-2; D might be TRBD1 (5 bases). In germline, CDR1 is SGHAT, CDR2 FQDESV (reference sequence). The CDR3 loop spans 14 amino acids. V was clipped by 5 bases and J by 4 bases, with 14 bases between them. CDR3 in amino acids: CASSPTRDRYGYTF. The DNA of the CDR3 is TGTGCCAGCAGCCCGACCAGGGATCGCTATGGCTACACCTTC.

V and J are TRBV28 and TRBJ1-3; 7 nucleotides align to TRBD1. The trim removed 3 bases at V and 4 bases at J, leaving 3 bases unmatched. Looked up from germline, CDR1 is MDHEN and CDR2 is SYDVKM. The CDR3 runs to 14 residues. DNA of the CDR3: TGTGCCAGCAGTTTCAGGGGGGTAGGAAACACCATATATTTT. This translates into CASSFRGVGNTIYF.

The rearrangement joins TRBV5-1 to TRBJ2-7; D might be TRBD1 (6 bases). The CDR3 totals 15 residues. With 0 bases removed from V and 4 bases from J, the gap between germline ends came to 14 bases. The germline V gene encodes CDR1 SGHRS and CDR2 YFSETQ. The CDR3 loop reads CASSLAPGTSYEQYF. CDR3 bases: TGCGCCAGCAGCTTGGCCCCCGGGACAAGTTACGAGCAGTACTTC.

The chain links TRBV11-3 to TRBJ2-5, with 10 bases that match TRBD2. This CDR3 comprises 16 residues. V dropped 1 base and J dropped 5; count of bases not matched to a gene: 7. Germline CDR1 and CDR2: SGHNT and YENEEA. CDR3 sequence (DNA): TGTGCCAGCAGCTTAGGTTCTAGCGGGAGTGAGGAGACCCAGTACTTC. It encodes CASSLGSSGSEETQYF.

The gene calls are TRBV5-1 and TRBJ2-3; 7 bases align to TRBD2. CDR1 is SGHRS, CDR2 YFSETQ, per germline. The length of the CDR3 is 15 residues. V gave up 5 bases and J gave up 2 bases; unmatched junction bases: 8. CDR3 bases: TGCGCCAGCAGTTACCGGGAGGCCAACACAGATACGCAGTATTTT. This gives the protein CASSYREANTDTQYF. Using reference TRBV5-1 and TRBJ2-3 for the parts outside the CDR3, the full variable domain is KAGVTQTPRYLIKTRGQQVTLSCSPISGHRSVSWYQQTPGQGLQFLFEYFSETQRNKGNFPGRFSGRQFSNSRSEMNVSTLELGDSALYLCASSYREANTDTQYFGPGTRLTVL.

This chain joins TRBV5-6 and TRBJ2-3, with a tentative D call TRBD1 (6 bases). The V gene lost 0 bases and the J gene lost 12 bases, with 14 bases spanning the gap. Germline CDR1 reads SGHDT; CDR2 reads YYEEEE. The CDR3 contains 13 residues. CDR3 amino acids: CASSLVTGNGQYF. In DNA, the CDR3 is TGTGCCAGCAGCTTGGTGACAGGCAACGGACAGTATTTT.

This chain uses TRBV5-4 with TRBJ1-4, with no clear D. The V end was cut by 2 bases, the J end by 4 bases, with 9 bases between. The germline CDR1 and CDR2 sequences are SGHNT and YYREEE (reference sequence). This CDR3 spans 14 amino acids. The DNA of the CDR3 is TGTGCCAGCAGCTTTGGTCGGGATAATGAAAAACTGTTTTTT. Protein sequence: CASSFGRDNEKLFF.

V usage is TRBV7-9 and J usage is TRBJ2-3, with TRBD2 matching 10 bases. The length of the CDR3 is 18 residues. Germline values: CDR1 SEHNR, CDR2 FQNEAQ (reference sequence). Trimming cost V 4 bases and J 2 bases; bases outside gene matches: 12. In DNA form, the CDR3 reads TGTGCCAGCAGCTCCAGGGGTACTAGCGGGATACCCACAGATACGCAGTATTTT. Protein product: CASSSRGTSGIPTDTQYF.